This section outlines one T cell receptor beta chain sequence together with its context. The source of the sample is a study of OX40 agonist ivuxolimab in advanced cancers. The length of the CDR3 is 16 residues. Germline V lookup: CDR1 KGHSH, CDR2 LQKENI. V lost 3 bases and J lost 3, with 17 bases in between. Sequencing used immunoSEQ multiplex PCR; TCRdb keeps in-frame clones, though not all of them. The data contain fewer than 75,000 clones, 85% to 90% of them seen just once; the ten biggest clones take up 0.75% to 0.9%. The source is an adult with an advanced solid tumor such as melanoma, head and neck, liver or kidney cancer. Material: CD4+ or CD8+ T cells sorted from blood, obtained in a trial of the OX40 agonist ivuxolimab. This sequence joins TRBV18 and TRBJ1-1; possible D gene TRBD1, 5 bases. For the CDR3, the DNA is TGTGCCAGCTCACCTTCAGTTCGCCGGGGGGACACTGAAGCTTTCTTT. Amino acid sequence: CASSPSVRRGDTEAFF.